Presented here are 30 T cell receptor beta chains from one specimen sequenced in a study of T cell clonality in common variable immunodeficiency. The study's findings and limits: Reportedly, TCR beta sequences from common variable immunodeficiency showed fewer deletions and N-nucleotide insertions.

Clones were read by immunoSEQ multiplex PCR, and TCRdb kept only the in-frame ones, dropping some. The sample gives over 30,000 clones, none seen only once, and the top ten clones hold 5.5% to 7%. Their cognate antigens are unknown. Sequenced input: peripheral blood mononuclear cells. All receptors derive from a human donor with common variable immunodeficiency.

This clone was seen many times. The CDR3 is cut off 3 residues early in the read; its end comes from the germline J gene. The chain couples TRBV20-1 to TRBJ2-7; no firm D call. The length of the CDR3 is 15 residues. CDR1 is DFQATT, CDR2 SNEGSKA, per germline (reference sequence). Trimming removed 6 bases from V and 1 base from J, with 19 bases in between. CDR3 DNA, as far as it was read: TGCAGTGCCACGAGAGGTCTAGAGAATTCCTACGAG. Residues: CSATRGLENSYE. In full, the CDR3 reads CSATRGLENSYEQYF.

There are many counts of this clone. The read ends 3 residues shy of where the CDR3 ends; the end is completed using the germline J gene. The V and J genes are TRBV2 and TRBJ2-5, with TRBD2 identical over 7 bases. The CDR3 consists of 16 residues. The V gene's germline CDR1 is SNHLY and CDR2 FYNNEI. Trimming removed 3 bases from V and 4 bases from J; junction bases left unmatched: 11. The DNA read from the CDR3 is TGTGCCAGCAGTGAGCAAGCCCGCGGGGGAGGAGAGACC. It translates to CASSEQARGGGET. The whole CDR3 protein is CASSEQARGGGETQYF. Based on the CDR3 plus reference TRBV2 and TRBJ2-5, the full variable domain is EPEVTQTPSHQVTQMGQEVILRCVPISNHLYFYWYRQILGQKVEFLVSFYNNEISEKSEIFDDQFSVERPDGSNFTLKIRSTKLEDSAMYFCASSEQARGGGETQYFGPGTRLLVL.

This clone was detected ten times or more. Coverage ceases 3 residues before the CDR3 finishes, and the germline J gene fills in the end. This rearrangement joins TRBV7-1 to TRBJ2-1, with 14 bases that match TRBD2. TRBV7-1 is filed as an ORF, its function uncertain. The CDR3 covers 21 residues. Trimming cost V 3 bases and J 0 bases; bases outside gene matches: 13. CDR3 bases read: TGTGCCAGCAGCTCCTACCGGACTAGCGGGGGGTTCCGGAGCTCCTACAATGAG. This sequence encodes CASSSYRTSGGFRSSYNE. The entire CDR3 reads CASSSYRTSGGFRSSYNEQFF.

This clone was seen more than once but under ten times. The read halts 3 residues ahead of the CDR3 end, with the missing end drawn from the germline J gene. The rearrangement uses TRBV7-2 and TRBJ2-1; 8 bases are shared with TRBD2. Germline loops: CDR1 SGHTA, CDR2 FQGNSA. The CDR3 has 15 amino acids. V lost 7 bases, J lost 2 bases, and 7 bases stayed unmatched. The chain's CDR3 is CASTSHGGAYNEQFF. Partial CDR3 DNA: TGTGCCAGCACCTCCCACGGGGGGGCCTACAATGAG.

This clone was detected a few times. The CDR3 is cut off 3 residues early in the read; its end comes from the germline J gene. The rearrangement joins TRBV2 to TRBJ2-5; maybe TRBD1 (6 bases). Per the germline V gene, CDR1 is SNHLY and CDR2 is FYNNEI. This CDR3 spans 15 amino acids. Trimming pared 6 bases from V and 6 bases from J, leaving 20 bases between. The covered CDR3 bases are TGTGCCAGCAGGGAATACAGGGACCCGTTACAGACC. It specifies CASREYRDPLQT. From start to end, the CDR3 is CASREYRDPLQTQYF.

With regard to this clone: The DNA ends 3 residues before the CDR3 does, and the rest of the CDR3 is filled in from the germline J gene. The chain uses TRBV7-2 and TRBJ2-2, with 11 bases identical to TRBD2. Germline loops: CDR1 SGHTA, CDR2 FQGNSA. J gave up 5 bases and V 5 bases, and 4 bases lay outside the gene matches. This CDR3 spans 15 amino acids. The DNA read from the CDR3 is TGTGCCAGCAGCCGACTAGCGGGGCGTACCGGGGAG. As protein: CASSRLAGRTGE. The entire CDR3 protein is CASSRLAGRTGELFF.

To note about this clone: The sequenced fragment ends 3 residues before the CDR3 boundary, so the rest is inferred from the germline J gene. This chain joins TRBV2 and TRBJ2-3; no reliable D call. The CDR3 runs 11 residues. V dropped 5 bases and J dropped 2 bases, with 2 bases sitting between them. Germline values: CDR1 SNHLY, CDR2 FYNNEI. CDR3 sequence: CASSLTDTQYF. The sequenced part of the CDR3 DNA is TGTGCCAGCAGTCTCACAGATACG.

Worth noting for this clone: The CDR3 is cut off 3 residues early in the read; its end comes from the germline J gene. The V gene is TRBV18, the J gene TRBJ2-4; TRBD2 aligns across 14 bases. CDR1 is KGHSH, CDR2 LQKENI, per germline. V shed 3 bases and J 6 bases; nucleotides not matched to a gene: 13. CDR3 length: 19 amino acids. The covered CDR3 bases are TGTGCCAGCTCACCTACGAAGGGGACTAGCGGGGGTGGAGGAAACATT. Protein product: CASSPTKGTSGGGGNI. The entire CDR3 protein reads CASSPTKGTSGGGGNIQYF. The complete variable domain, with remaining parts taken from reference TRBV18 and TRBJ2-4, reads NAGVMQNPRHLVRRRGQEARLRCSPMKGHSHVYWYRQLPEEGLKFMVYLQKENIIDESGMPKERFSAEFPKEGPSILRIQQVVRGDSAAYFCASSPTKGTSGGGGNIQYFGAGTRLSVL.

In this sample, this clone turned up a few times. The read ends 3 residues early relative to the CDR3; the germline J gene fills the gap. V and J are TRBV2 and TRBJ2-1, with TRBD1 matching over 8 bases. This CDR3 is 13 amino acids long. J was trimmed by 6 bases and V by 7 bases; bases with no gene match: 5. Per the germline V gene, CDR1 is SNHLY and CDR2 is FYNNEI. CDR3 protein: CASTQDRANEQFF. CDR3 DNA (partial): TGTGCCAGCACCCAGGACAGGGCCAATGAG.

This clone was found a few times. With the read ending 3 residues before the CDR3 end, the germline J gene is used to fill in that end. V gene TRBV30 combines with J gene TRBJ1-1; 7 bases align to TRBD1. There are 15 residues in the CDR3. V lost 0 bases to trimming and J lost 5 bases; unmatched junction nucleotides: 9. The germline V gene encodes CDR1 GTSNPN and CDR2 SVGIG (reference sequence). The CDR3 sequence is CAWSVPTGRNTEAFF. CDR3 DNA, as far as it was read: TGTGCCTGGAGTGTACCGACAGGGAGGAATACTGAA.

There are a few counts of this clone. The read comes to an end 3 residues before the CDR3 does, leaving the germline J gene to fill in the end. The V call is TRBV19, the J call TRBJ1-1; the match to TRBD1 covers 7 bases. Germline-derived CDR1 and CDR2 are LNHDA and SQIVND (reference sequence). The CDR3 covers 13 residues. The part of the CDR3 DNA that was read is TGTGCCAGTAGATTCCACTCGGGACAGGAA. This sequence encodes CASRFHSGQE. The CDR3 reads in full as CASRFHSGQEAFF.

This clone has just a few counts. The sequence runs out 3 residues before the end of the CDR3; the remainder is reconstructed from the germline J gene. The rearrangement joins TRBV19 to TRBJ2-3, with D possibly called TRBD1 or TRBD2 (5 bases each). Germline-derived CDR1 and CDR2 are LNHDA and SQIVND (reference sequence). The CDR3 is 15 amino acids. Trimming removed 3 bases at V and 2 bases at J, with 12 bases between. CDR3 protein: CASSIRGVDTDTQYF. The CDR3 DNA, read in part, is TGTGCCAGTAGTATTAGAGGGGTTGACACAGATACG.

This clone came up many times. One junction end does not reproduce the germline sequence, and a read error may be involved. Read data end 3 residues before the CDR3 end; the end is taken from the germline J gene. The chain links TRBV7-7 to TRBJ2-5, with D maybe TRBD1 (6 bases). The germline V gene has CDR1 SSHAT and CDR2 FNYEAQ (reference sequence). The CDR3 contains 15 residues. The CDR3 loop is CASSASPDRLETQYF. Partial CDR3 DNA: TGTGCTAGCAGCGCCAGCCCAGACAGGTTGGAGACC. Complete variable domain (other parts from reference TRBV7-7 and TRBJ2-5): GAGVSQSPRYKVTKRGQDVTLRCDPISSHATLYWYQQALGQGPEFLTYFNYEAQPDKSGLPSDRFSAERPEGSISTLTIQRTEQRDSAMYRCASSASPDRLETQYFGPGTRLLVL.

This clone was seen at least ten times. The read halts 3 residues ahead of the CDR3 end, with the missing end drawn from the germline J gene. The gene calls are TRBV7-2 and TRBJ1-5; D possibly corresponds to TRBD1 (6 bases). Trimming took off 0 bases at V and 2 bases at J, with 11 bases between the two ends. The CDR3 spans 16 residues. Per the germline V gene, CDR1 is SGHTA and CDR2 is FQGNSA. CDR3 amino acids: CASSLAHSGGNQPQHF. Partial CDR3 DNA: TGTGCCAGCAGCTTAGCGCATTCAGGGGGCAATCAGCCC.

This clone has ten or more counts. The read falls 3 residues short of the CDR3 end, and the missing part is taken from the germline J gene. The rearrangement joins TRBV29-1 to TRBJ1-5; D call uncertain. This CDR3 has 13 residues. Trimming took off 3 bases at V and 5 bases at J, with 11 bases between the two ends. CDR1 and CDR2 (germline): SQVTM, ANQGSEA. CDR3 DNA, as far as it was read: TGCAGCGTTGAGGTAGATTCCGATCAGCCC. Residues: CSVEVDSDQP. In full, the CDR3 reads CSVEVDSDQPQHF.

This clone was seen a few times. The read ends 3 residues before the CDR3 terminus; that terminus is restored from the germline J gene. The chain employs TRBV5-1 and TRBJ2-5, with 8 positions matching TRBD2. CDR1 and CDR2 from the germline V gene are SGHRS and YFSETQ. Losses at the gene ends were 3 bases for V and 4 bases for J; bases not matched to a gene: 11. The CDR3 extends over 16 amino acids. CDR3 in amino acids: CASSSEGAGVRETQYF. The DNA read from the CDR3 is TGCGCCAGCAGCTCCGAGGGAGCGGGGGTAAGAGAGACC.

This clone was counted only a few times. The read ends 3 residues before the CDR3 terminus; that terminus is restored from the germline J gene. V gene TRBV7-3 combines with J gene TRBJ2-5; D is unresolved. The V end lost 1 base, the J end lost 5 bases, and 5 bases lay between the germline ends. The CDR3 is made up of 12 amino acids. CDR1 is SGHTA and CDR2 is FQGTGA in the germline V gene. The CDR3 loop is CASSLKGETQYF. CDR3 DNA, as far as it was read: TGTGCCAGCAGCTTAAAAGGCGAGACC.

Of note for this clone: The CDR3 end is not reached by the read, which stops 3 residues before it; the germline J gene fills it in. The rearrangement joins TRBV7-8 to TRBJ1-4, with D possibly matching TRBD1 (6 bases). V was clipped by 2 bases and J by 8 bases, with 15 bases between them. Looked up from germline, CDR1 is SGHVS and CDR2 is FQNEAQ. This CDR3 comprises 15 residues. The CDR3 region is CASSLKTGSLEKLFF. The covered CDR3 bases are TGTGCCAGCAGCTTAAAGACAGGTTCTCTGGAAAAA.

Concerning this clone: The read is 3 residues too short to cover the CDR3 end, so that end is filled in from the germline J gene. Other DNA sequences from this sample encode an identical CDR3 as well. V is TRBV30 and J is TRBJ1-5; 7 nucleotides agree with TRBD1. With 1 base clipped from V and 5 bases from J, the junction kept 2 bases outside the gene matches. The germline gives CDR1 GTSNPN, CDR2 SVGIG (reference sequence). This CDR3 comprises 13 residues. CDR3 DNA (partial): TGTGCCTGGAGTGGACAGGGCGATCAGCCC. Its protein product is CAWSGQGDQP. The CDR3 reads in full as CAWSGQGDQPQHF.

The CDR3 DNA, read in part, is TGTGCCAGCGCCTTCGGACAGGGCCTAAACTACGAG. This sequence encodes CASAFGQGLNYE. The complete CDR3 reads CASAFGQGLNYEQYF. The V gene is TRBV7-8, the J gene TRBJ2-7; 8 bases match TRBD1. Sequencing ends 3 residues short of the CDR3 end; the germline J gene provides the rest. The CDR3 spans 15 residues. The J segment lost 3 bases and the V segment lost 8 bases, leaving 12 bases of the junction unmatched. From germline, CDR1 is SGHVS and CDR2 FQNEAQ.

Ten or more counts support this clone. With the read ending 3 residues before the CDR3 end, the germline J gene is used to fill in that end. The chain joins TRBV30 to TRBJ2-2; no clear D. The germline V and J ends were trimmed by 4 bases and 2 bases, with 17 bases remaining between them. The CDR3 is 16 residues long. Germline CDR1 and CDR2: GTSNPN and SVGIG (reference sequence). The covered CDR3 bases are TGTGCCTGGACCACACCTAAACTATCTAACACCGGGGAG. This gives the protein CAWTTPKLSNTGE. The entire CDR3 protein reads CAWTTPKLSNTGELFF. The full variable domain, its missing parts supplied by reference TRBV30 and TRBJ2-2, is SQTIHQWPATLVQPVGSPLSLECTVEGTSNPNLYWYRQAAGRGLQLLFYSVGIGQISSEVPQNLSASRPQDRQFILSSKKLLLSDSGFYLCAWTTPKLSNTGELFFGEGSRLTVL.

This clone was seen ten or more times. The read ends 3 residues shy of where the CDR3 ends; the end is completed using the germline J gene. This chain joins TRBV19 and TRBJ2-2, with 7 positions matching TRBD1. The germline CDR1 and CDR2 sequences are LNHDA and SQIVND (reference sequence). CDR3 length: 14 residues. After removal of 9 bases from V and 5 bases from J, the junction contained 9 bases not matched to a gene. CDR3 DNA, as far as it was read: TGTGCCAGCGGACAGGCGAGAGGTACCGGGGAG. This sequence encodes CASGQARGTGE. The full CDR3 protein reads CASGQARGTGELFF.

This clone was seen a handful of times. The read comes to an end 3 residues before the CDR3 does, leaving the germline J gene to fill in the end. The chain links TRBV30 to TRBJ1-4; tentatively, D is TRBD1 (6 bases). Germline CDR1 and CDR2: GTSNPN and SVGIG (reference sequence). The V end was cut by 6 bases, the J end by 3 bases, with 11 bases between. The CDR3 is made up of 13 amino acids. The part of the CDR3 DNA that was read is TGTGCCTGTCCAGGGGAGTCTAATGAAAAA. Translating gives CACPGESNEK. The full CDR3 protein reads CACPGESNEKLFF.

The table lists this clone with many counts. The missing CDR3 end, 3 residues past where the read stops, is filled in from the germline J gene. The V and J genes are TRBV6-1 and TRBJ1-1; the D is unclear. This CDR3 has 15 residues. V lost 3 bases and J 0 bases, leaving 11 bases between the germline ends. CDR1 and CDR2 (germline): MNHNS, SASEGT. The CDR3 loop is CASSDPRTLNTEAFF. CDR3 DNA, as far as it was read: TGTGCCAGCAGTGACCCACGGACTCTGAACACTGAA.

Points on this clone: The read finishes 3 residues shy of the CDR3 end, and the germline J gene is used to complete it. The V and J genes are TRBV5-1 and TRBJ1-2, with 10 positions matching TRBD1. From germline, CDR1 is SGHRS and CDR2 YFSETQ. V dropped 0 bases and J dropped 4; count of bases not matched to a gene: 3. CDR3 length: 15 amino acids. CDR3 DNA (partial): TGCGCCAGCAGCTTGGTGGGGACAGGGGCCTATGGC. Amino acid sequence: CASSLVGTGAYG. The complete CDR3 reads CASSLVGTGAYGYTF.

This clone was seen at least ten times. The DNA read from the CDR3 is TGTGCCAGCAGTTCCGGGACTAGCGGGGGATTAGGGGAGACC. It yields the protein CASSSGTSGGLGET. The CDR3 in full is CASSSGTSGGLGETQYF. V usage is TRBV2 and J usage is TRBJ2-5; 14 bases are a match to TRBD2. The read is 3 residues too short to cover the CDR3 end, so that end is filled in from the germline J gene. This CDR3 comprises 17 residues. Germline CDR1 is SNHLY and CDR2 is FYNNEI. The V gene end was trimmed by 5 bases and the J gene end by 5 bases; junction bases not matched to a gene: 10.

This clone was counted a few times. The read stops 3 residues short of the end of the CDR3; the missing end is completed from the germline J gene. The chain links TRBV6-1 to TRBJ2-3; no clear D. CDR3 length: 13 residues. Trimming took 3 bases from V and 5 from J, leaving 9 bases between them. CDR1 is MNHNS and CDR2 is SASEGT in the germline V gene. Partial CDR3 DNA: TGTGCCAGCAGTGAGATCCCCGGAGATACG. Its protein is CASSEIPGDT. Given in full, the CDR3 is CASSEIPGDTQYF.

This clone was seen repeatedly, ten times or more. The read comes to an end 3 residues before the CDR3 does, leaving the germline J gene to fill in the end. V gene TRBV30 combines with J gene TRBJ1-2; 7 positions agree with TRBD1. The CDR3 contains 13 residues. The germline gives CDR1 GTSNPN, CDR2 SVGIG (reference sequence). The CDR3 sequence is CAWRLRGGEGYTF. CDR3 DNA, as far as it was read: TGTGCCTGGAGGCTCAGAGGGGGCGAAGGC.

This clone has at least ten counts. The read finishes 3 residues shy of the CDR3 end, and the germline J gene is used to complete it. The V and J genes are TRBV2 and TRBJ1-1, with TRBD1 as a possible D gene (6 bases). The CDR3 sequence is 13 residues long. CDR1 SNHLY and CDR2 FYNNEI come from the germline V gene. This CDR3 is CASSERGALQAFF. The sequenced part of the CDR3 DNA is TGTGCCAGCAGTGAACGGGGGGCCCTTCAA.

This clone occurred a few times. The part of the CDR3 DNA that was read is TGCAGTGCGGGACAGGGGACCGGATATAGCAATCAGCCC. It encodes CSAGQGTGYSNQP. The CDR3 in its entirety is CSAGQGTGYSNQPQHF. This chain connects TRBV20-1 to TRBJ1-5, with 10 bases lining up with TRBD1. The CDR3 end is not reached by the read, which stops 3 residues before it; the germline J gene fills it in. CDR3 length: 16 residues. The V and J ends lost 6 bases and 0 bases, in that order; junction bases with no gene match: 8. Germline values: CDR1 DFQATT, CDR2 SNEGSKA (reference sequence).